There are many counts of the clone carrying this T cell receptor beta chain. The data were obtained in a study of blood T cell repertoires in COVID-19. The wider study: PBMCs, B-cell-depleted T cells, or T cells provided the cDNA or gDNA that made up the material.

As processed by the authors: Reference gene primer amplification gave nucleated cell count estimates. Sequenced by immunoSEQ multiplex PCR; TCRdb stores in-frame clones only, minus some. V, J and clone size reflect that table, while D and trimming were determined from the DNA. The sample holds tens of thousands of clones, around 80% seen once. After removal of 10 bases from V and 4 bases from J, the junction contained 6 bases not matched to a gene. The V gene's germline CDR1 is SNHLY and CDR2 FYNNEI. The length of the CDR3 is 13 residues. Sequenced sample: peripheral blood. The chain links TRBV2 to TRBJ1-2, with TRBD1 matching over 10 bases. This TCR was sampled from a human donor in a cohort sampled during active COVID-19. The CDR3 coding sequence is TGTGCCATTGGGACAGGGGAGAGCTATGGCTACACCTTC. It is translated as CAIGTGESYGYTF.